This entry concerns a single T cell receptor (beta chain). Its target is not known. Profiled with immunoSEQ multiplex PCR; TCRdb holds only in-frame clones, not every one. The sample lists approximately 12,000 clones, more than 75% seen once, with approximately 22% in the top ten. This sample stems from a study of T cells in localized non-small cell lung cancer. General study results and limits: There was an association of higher blood T cell density with longer overall survival. Tumor trailed uninvolved adjacent lung in T cell clonality, which peaked there. The study detected a median approximately 50 of the top 100 tumor clones in adjacent lung. Tumor samples were not multi-region, leaving intratumor heterogeneity unexcluded.

Trimming stripped 4 bases from V and 2 bases from J, with 8 bases between. The CDR3 loop spans 14 amino acids. CDR1 and CDR2 from the germline V gene are SNHLY and FYNNEI. This receptor was taken from a male donor aged 60 or older with stage I lung adenocarcinoma. Material: peripheral blood, obtained before any cancer treatment. V gene TRBV2 combines with J gene TRBJ2-2; D remains ambiguous. CDR3 DNA: TGTGCCAGCAGTGGAGTCAGTAACACCGGGGAGCTGTTTTTT. This gives the protein CASSGVSNTGELFF.